This T cell receptor beta chain was sequenced for a study of blood T cell repertoires in COVID-19. The CDR3 is made up of 13 amino acids. Germline loops: CDR1 SGHTA, CDR2 FQGNSA. The V gene lost 3 bases and the J gene lost 4 bases, with 8 bases spanning the gap. Repertoires were generated with immunoSEQ multiplex PCR, while TCRdb's copy carries only in-frame clones and drops some. There are 270,000 or so clones in the sample; 83% occur only once, and roughly 9.4% lies in the top ten. Material for sequencing was peripheral blood. The sequence came from a woman aged 50 to 60 who had recovered from COVID-19. The genes are TRBV7-2 and TRBJ2-3; the D is unclear. The CDR3 DNA reads as TGTGCCAGCAGCTTCCCGGGTTCAGATACGCAGTATTTT. Protein sequence: CASSFPGSDTQYF.